The sequence of this T cell receptor beta chain was determined in a study of CD8 T cells in ankylosing spondylitis. General study points: There was a TCR beta motif, made of several highly homologous variants, that appeared characteristic of ankylosing spondylitis blood. There were earlier reports of some motif variants in reactive arthritis synovial fluid and blood.

At least ten counts were recorded for this clonotype. What it recognizes is unknown. Researchers built TCR beta libraries using quantitative 5'-RACE with molecular barcodes. MiXCR, applied by TCRdb to the 5' RACE reads, yields one record per CDR3 protein. Altogether about 120,000 distinct CDR3 sequences are present, roughly an eighth being singletons, with the ten largest covering almost 3%. Germline values: CDR1 DFQATT, CDR2 SNEGSKA (reference sequence). The CDR3 consists of 14 residues. V gave up 3 bases and J gave up 0 bases, with 9 bases separating them. The chain joins TRBV20-1 to TRBJ2-4; D unclear. The clonotype originates from a female donor with ankylosing spondylitis or in good health (not recorded which). The specimen was blood, either unsorted or a sorted T cell fraction (not recorded which). This chain's CDR3 is CSASDLIAKNIQYF. CDR3 DNA sequence: TGCAGTGCTAGTGATCTAATAGCCAAAAACATTCAGTACTTC.